The present T cell receptor (beta chain) was sequenced within a study of cytomegalovirus exposure and HLA in healthy donors. V lost 0 bases, J lost 5 bases, and 18 bases stayed unmatched. Germline V gene data show CDR1 as SGDLS and CDR2 as YYNGEE. The CDR3 loop spans 19 amino acids. Primers for the PCR totalled 60 Vbeta and 13 Jbeta. Only in-frame clones appear in the TCRdb table, and some are missing; sequencing was by immunoSEQ multiplex PCR. Among roughly 130,000 clones listed, 81% were seen once. V gene TRBV9 combines with J gene TRBJ2-7, with TRBD2 matching over 9 bases. Sequenced sample: PBMCs. The clonotype was recovered from a woman aged 40 to 50 in good health and CMV-seropositive. The CDR3 DNA reads TGTGCCAGCAGCGTAGTGCCCTCGGGGGCGGGGGGGCCAAAACACGAGCAGTACTTC. Protein sequence: CASSVVPSGAGGPKHEQYF.